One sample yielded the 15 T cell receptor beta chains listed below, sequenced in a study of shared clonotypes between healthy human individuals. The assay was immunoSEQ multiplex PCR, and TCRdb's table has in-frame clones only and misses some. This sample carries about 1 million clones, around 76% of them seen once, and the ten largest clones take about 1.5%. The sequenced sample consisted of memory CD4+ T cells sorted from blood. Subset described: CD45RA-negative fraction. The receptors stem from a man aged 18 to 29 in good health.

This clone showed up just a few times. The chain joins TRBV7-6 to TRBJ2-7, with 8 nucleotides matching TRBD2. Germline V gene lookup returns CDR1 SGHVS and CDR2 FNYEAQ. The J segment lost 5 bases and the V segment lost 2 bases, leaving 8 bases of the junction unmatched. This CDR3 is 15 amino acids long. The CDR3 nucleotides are TGTGCCAGCAGCTTATCGGGGGGGGCGTCGGACGAGCAGTACTTC. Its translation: CASSLSGGASDEQYF.

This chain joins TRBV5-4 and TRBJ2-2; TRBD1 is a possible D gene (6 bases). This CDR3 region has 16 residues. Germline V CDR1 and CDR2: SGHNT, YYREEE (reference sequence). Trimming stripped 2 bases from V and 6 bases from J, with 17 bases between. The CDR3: CASSFSQGPTAGELFF. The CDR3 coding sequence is TGTGCCAGCAGCTTTTCCCAGGGGCCGACGGCCGGGGAGCTGTTTTTT. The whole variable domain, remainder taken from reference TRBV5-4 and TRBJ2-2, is ETGVTQSPTHLIKTRGQQVTLRCSSQSGHNTVSWYQQALGQGPQFIFQYYREEENGRGNFPPRFSGLQFPNYSSELNVNALELDDSALYLCASSFSQGPTAGELFFGEGSRLTVL.

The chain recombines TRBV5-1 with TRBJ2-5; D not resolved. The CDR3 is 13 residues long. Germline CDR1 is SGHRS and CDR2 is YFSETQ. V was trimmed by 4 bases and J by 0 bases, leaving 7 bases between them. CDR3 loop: CASSLRHQETQYF. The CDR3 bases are TGCGCCAGCAGCCTCCGGCACCAAGAGACCCAGTACTTC.

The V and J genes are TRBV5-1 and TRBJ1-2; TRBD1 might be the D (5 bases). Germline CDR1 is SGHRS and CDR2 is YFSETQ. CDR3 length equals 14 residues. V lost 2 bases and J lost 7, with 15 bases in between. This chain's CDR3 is CASSLLQGTPGYTF. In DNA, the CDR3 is TGCGCCAGCAGCTTACTCCAGGGAACTCCTGGCTACACCTTC. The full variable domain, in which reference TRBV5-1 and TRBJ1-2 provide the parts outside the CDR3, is KAGVTQTPRYLIKTRGQQVTLSCSPISGHRSVSWYQQTPGQGLQFLFEYFSETQRNKGNFPGRFSGRQFSNSRSEMNVSTLELGDSALYLCASSLLQGTPGYTFGSGTRLTVV.

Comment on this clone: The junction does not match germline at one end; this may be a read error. CDR3 in DNA: TGTGCCAGCTCACCACCTGCGATTTGGGCAGTGGCGTTT. Protein: CASSPPAIWAVAF. The chain is built from TRBV18 and TRBJ1-3; D gene ambiguous. From germline, CDR1 is KGHSH and CDR2 LQKENI. The CDR3 loop spans 13 amino acids.

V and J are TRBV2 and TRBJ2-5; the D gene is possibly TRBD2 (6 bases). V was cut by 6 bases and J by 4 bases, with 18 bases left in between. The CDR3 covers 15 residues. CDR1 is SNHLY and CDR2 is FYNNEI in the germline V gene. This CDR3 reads CASSPQTRAGETQYF. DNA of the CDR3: TGTGCCAGCAGCCCCCAGACTAGAGCGGGAGAGACCCAGTACTTC.

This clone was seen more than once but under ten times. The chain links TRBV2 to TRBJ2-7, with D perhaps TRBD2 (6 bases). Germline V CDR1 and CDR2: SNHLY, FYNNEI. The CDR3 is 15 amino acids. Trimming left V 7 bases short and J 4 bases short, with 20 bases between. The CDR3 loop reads CASNPGAPEDYEQYF. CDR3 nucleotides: TGTGCCAGCAATCCGGGAGCGCCCGAGGATTACGAGCAGTACTTC.

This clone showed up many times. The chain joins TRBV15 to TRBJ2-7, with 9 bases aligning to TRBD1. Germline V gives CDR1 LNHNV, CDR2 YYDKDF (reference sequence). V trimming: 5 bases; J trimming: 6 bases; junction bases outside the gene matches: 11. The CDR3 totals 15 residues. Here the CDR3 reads CATSRRGTGLLEQYF. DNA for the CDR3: TGTGCCACCAGCCGAAGGGGGACAGGGTTACTCGAGCAGTACTTC.

DNA of the CDR3: TGTGCCAGCAGCTCCAACGGGAACCTACGAGGCTATGGCTACACCTTC. Translating gives CASSSNGNLRGYGYTF. The V call is TRBV27, the J call TRBJ1-2, with D unresolved. Germline CDR1 and CDR2: MNHEY and SMNVEV (reference sequence). Trimming pared 6 bases from V and 4 bases from J, leaving 21 bases between. The CDR3 contains 16 residues.

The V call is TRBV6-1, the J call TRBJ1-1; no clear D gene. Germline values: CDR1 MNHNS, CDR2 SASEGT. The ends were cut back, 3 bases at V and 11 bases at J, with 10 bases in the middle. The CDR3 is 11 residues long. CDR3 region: CASSEGRWAFF. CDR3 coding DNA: TGTGCCAGCAGTGAGGGAAGGTGGGCTTTCTTT.

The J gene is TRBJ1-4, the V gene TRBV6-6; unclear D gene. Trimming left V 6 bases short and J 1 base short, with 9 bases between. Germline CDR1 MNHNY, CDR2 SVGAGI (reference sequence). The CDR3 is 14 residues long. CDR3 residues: CASSRHRTNEKLFF. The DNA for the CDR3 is TGTGCCAGCAGCAGACACAGAACTAATGAAAAACTGTTTTTT.

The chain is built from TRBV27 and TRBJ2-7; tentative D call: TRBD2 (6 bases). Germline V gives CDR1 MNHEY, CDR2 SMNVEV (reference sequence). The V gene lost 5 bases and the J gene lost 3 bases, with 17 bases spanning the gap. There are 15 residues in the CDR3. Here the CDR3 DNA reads TGTGCCAGCAGTGCCCTCAGCAGCGGGCACTACGAGCAGTACTTC. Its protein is CASSALSSGHYEQYF.

CDR3 residues: CAISESSEQYF. The DNA for the CDR3 is TGTGCCATCAGTGAGTCAAGCGAGCAGTACTTC. The chain joins TRBV10-3 to TRBJ2-7; no definite D call. V lost 0 bases to trimming and J lost 6 bases, with 3 bases between them. This CDR3 is built from 11 residues. Germline loops: CDR1 ENHRY, CDR2 SYGVKD.

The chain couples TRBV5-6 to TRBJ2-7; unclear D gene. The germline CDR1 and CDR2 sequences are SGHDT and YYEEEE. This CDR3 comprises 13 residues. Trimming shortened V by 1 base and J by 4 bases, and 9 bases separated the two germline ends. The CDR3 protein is CASSLSLPYEQYF. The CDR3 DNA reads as TGTGCCAGCAGCTTGAGTCTGCCATACGAGCAGTACTTC.

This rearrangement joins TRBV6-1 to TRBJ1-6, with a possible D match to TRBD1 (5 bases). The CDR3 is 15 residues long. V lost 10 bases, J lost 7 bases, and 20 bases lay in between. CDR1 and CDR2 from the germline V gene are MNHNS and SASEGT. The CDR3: CATRTGEAQNSPLHF. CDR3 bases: TGTGCCACCCGGACGGGGGAGGCTCAGAATTCACCCCTCCACTTT.